These 8 T cell receptor beta chains share one sample of origin, sequenced in a study of chemoradiotherapy in HPV16-positive cancers. Measured with immunoSEQ multiplex PCR; TCRdb has only the in-frame clones, and not every one. The sample has 13,000 to 15,000 clones, about 91% seen once. This specimen consisted of blood, obtained from a patient who underwent chemoradiotherapy. The receptors originated from a human donor with HPV-associated anogenital cancer.

The chain has TRBV5-1 and TRBJ2-2; D perhaps matches TRBD1 (6 bases). The V gene lost 2 bases and the J gene lost 7 bases, with 12 bases spanning the gap. The CDR3 is 14 amino acids. Germline CDR1 and CDR2: SGHRS and YFSETQ. CDR3 in DNA: TGCGCCAGCAGCTTCTACAGGGTTGACGGGGAGCTGTTTTTT. Translated, it gives CASSFYRVDGELFF. Filled out from reference TRBV5-1 and TRBJ2-2, the complete variable domain reads KAGVTQTPRYLIKTRGQQVTLSCSPISGHRSVSWYQQTPGQGLQFLFEYFSETQRNKGNFPGRFSGRQFSNSRSEMNVSTLELGDSALYLCASSFYRVDGELFFGEGSRLTVL.

V and J are TRBV6-5 and TRBJ2-1; 10 bases map to TRBD1. The trim removed 0 bases at V and 6 bases at J, leaving 2 bases unmatched. The CDR3 runs to 15 residues. In germline, CDR1 is MNHEY, CDR2 SVGAGI. The CDR3 DNA sequence: TGTGCCAGCAGTTACTCCTGGGACAGGGGCAATGAGCAGTTCTTC. Its translation is CASSYSWDRGNEQFF.

The table lists this clone with a count of one. The genes are TRBV5-1 and TRBJ1-4, with D perhaps matching TRBD1 (5 bases). The germline CDR1 and CDR2 sequences are SGHRS and YFSETQ. The CDR3 runs to 14 residues. Deletions cut 1 base from V and 2 bases from J, with 6 bases between. CDR3 loop: CASSLSGTNEKLFF. In DNA form, the CDR3 reads TGCGCCAGCAGCTTGTCAGGGACTAATGAAAAACTGTTTTTT.

The chain couples TRBV21-1 to TRBJ1-2. TRBV21-1 is tagged as a pseudogene. The CDR3 length is 15 residues. CDR3 in amino acids: CASSKGLPGRNGYTF. The DNA for the CDR3 is TGTGCCAGCAGCAAAGGTTTGCCAGGGAGGAATGGCTACACCTTC.

V is TRBV27 and J is TRBJ1-2; D unclear. Trimming pared 6 bases from V and 4 bases from J, leaving 12 bases between. This CDR3 is built from 13 residues. CDR1 and CDR2 from the germline V gene are MNHEY and SMNVEV (reference sequence). The chain's CDR3 is CASSPLGGYGYTF. As DNA, the CDR3 is TGTGCCAGCAGCCCCCTGGGCGGCTATGGCTACACCTTC.

The chain recombines TRBV2 with TRBJ1-3, with TRBD1 matching over 8 bases. V shed 3 bases, J shed 0 bases, and the junction held 7 bases outside the gene matches. Germline-derived CDR1 and CDR2 are SNHLY and FYNNEI. The length of the CDR3 is 17 residues. The CDR3 coding sequence is TGTGCCAGCAGTGATATCGACAGGGGTGTCTCTGGAAACACCATATATTTT. It is translated as CASSDIDRGVSGNTIYF.

For this clone: At one end, the junction sequence differs from germline, possibly due to a read error. This same CDR3 is encoded by further DNA sequences in the sample. CDR3 nucleotide sequence: TGCGCCAGCAGTTCCAAGGGGCCCCTCACTAGAGAAAAACTGTTTTTT. Translated: CASSSKGPLTREKLFF. V is TRBV6-5 and J is TRBJ1-4; perhaps TRBD1 as D (5 bases). Per germline, CDR1 MNHEY and CDR2 SVGAGI. The CDR3 runs to 16 residues.

This clone was counted once. The gene calls are TRBV7-2 and TRBJ1-4; D not resolved. Germline V gives CDR1 SGHTA, CDR2 FQGNSA. This CDR3 is built from 13 residues. With 5 bases removed from V and 10 bases from J, the gap between germline ends came to 14 bases. In nucleotides, the CDR3 is TGTGCCAGCAGCCCCGAGCTGGTCGGAAAACTGTTTTTT. Its translation: CASSPELVGKLFF.